Presented here are 11 T cell receptor beta chains from one specimen sequenced in a study of OX40 agonist ivuxolimab in advanced cancers. The repertoire was sequenced with immunoSEQ multiplex PCR; TCRdb's copy has only in-frame clones and lacks some. The sample carries roughly 100,000 clones, 90% to 97% recorded once. The specimen was CD4+ or CD8+ T cells sorted from blood, collected in a trial of the OX40 agonist ivuxolimab. These receptor sequences come from an adult with an advanced solid tumor such as melanoma, head and neck, liver or kidney cancer.

The rearrangement joins TRBV7-9 to TRBJ2-3, with a weak D call TRBD2 (5 bases). The CDR3 length is 17 residues. V was clipped by 5 bases and J by 0 bases, with 18 bases between them. Germline V gene lookup returns CDR1 SEHNR and CDR2 FQNEAQ (reference sequence). The CDR3 is CASSPQEVAASTDTQYF. The CDR3 nucleotides are TGTGCCAGCAGCCCTCAGGAGGTAGCAGCTAGCACAGATACGCAGTATTTT.

This chain uses TRBV19 with TRBJ2-1; 9 bases agree with TRBD2. V lost 2 bases to trimming and J lost 4 bases; unmatched junction nucleotides: 3. CDR1 LNHDA and CDR2 SQIVND come from the germline V gene (reference sequence). CDR3 length: 15 amino acids. CDR3 loop: CASSILAGTYNEQFF. The CDR3 DNA sequence: TGTGCCAGTAGTATACTAGCGGGGACGTACAATGAGCAGTTCTTC.

The table lists this clone with a count of one. The chain recombines TRBV4-1 with TRBJ1-2, with a tentative D call TRBD1 (6 bases). From germline, CDR1 is MGHRA and CDR2 YSYEKL. The CDR3 is made up of 16 amino acids. V shed 0 bases and J shed 8 bases, with 19 bases lying between them. CDR3 sequence (DNA): TGCGCCAGCAGCCAAGATCCTCTGGGGGGGCCGGTGGGCTACACCTTC. It encodes CASSQDPLGGPVGYTF.

The chain uses TRBV13 and TRBJ2-5; 9 bases are shared with TRBD2. Germline CDR1 PRHDT, CDR2 FYEKMQ (reference sequence). The CDR3 is made up of 16 amino acids. V shed 1 base, J shed 3 bases, and the junction held 6 bases outside the gene matches. Written as DNA, the CDR3 is TGTGCCAGCAGCTTAGAGTCCGCTAGCGGGGAAGAGACCCAGTACTTC. Translating gives CASSLESASGEETQYF.

The chain uses TRBV5-1 and TRBJ2-5, with D possibly TRBD1 on 6 matching bases. Trimming shortened V by 4 bases and J by 3 bases, and 13 bases separated the two germline ends. This CDR3 region has 14 residues. CDR1 SGHRS and CDR2 YFSETQ come from the germline V gene. The CDR3 sequence is CASSLTGAKETQYF. CDR3 sequence (DNA): TGCGCCAGCAGCCTGACAGGAGCGAAAGAGACCCAGTACTTC.

A single count supports this clone. The chain links TRBV19 to TRBJ2-2; no definite D call. The CDR3 length is 15 residues. The V gene's germline CDR1 is LNHDA and CDR2 SQIVND (reference sequence). V was shortened by 10 bases and J by 5 bases, with 20 bases between the two germline ends. For the CDR3, the DNA is TGTGCCACAACCCCCGGAGATCATCAAACCGGGGAGCTGTTTTTT. Residues: CATTPGDHQTGELFF.

This sequence joins TRBV4-1 and TRBJ2-5, with a weak D call TRBD1 (6 bases). Trimming took off 1 base at V and 4 bases at J, with 13 bases between the two ends. The germline V gene has CDR1 MGHRA and CDR2 YSYEKL. This CDR3 is 15 amino acids long. CDR3 DNA: TGCGCCAGCAGCCAAGGACAGGCGTGGGGAGAGACCCAGTACTTC. Its translation: CASSQGQAWGETQYF.

V and J are TRBV5-4 and TRBJ1-4; D unclear. Germline lookup yields CDR1 SGHNT and CDR2 YYREEE (reference sequence). Trimming cost V 4 bases and J 8 bases, with 15 bases left between them. There are 14 residues in the CDR3. In nucleotides, the CDR3 is TGTGCCAGCAGCCTAATCGGGCCCACCGAAAAACTGTTTTTT. It yields the protein CASSLIGPTEKLFF.

The CDR3 protein is CASSLEFGDAIPYEQYF. CDR3 DNA sequence: TGTGCCAGCAGCTTAGAATTCGGGGACGCTATCCCCTACGAGCAGTACTTC. The gene calls are TRBV11-2 and TRBJ2-7; D may be TRBD1 or TRBD2 (5 bases each). Between the trimmed V and J ends, which lost 0 bases and 2 bases, there was a span of 17 bases. CDR3 length: 17 amino acids. In germline, CDR1 is SGHAT, CDR2 FQNNGV.

The V gene is TRBV19, the J gene TRBJ2-7, with 7 bases matching TRBD2. The CDR3 is 13 amino acids. The ends lost 9 bases at V and 3 bases at J; junction bases unmatched: 8. The germline V gene encodes CDR1 LNHDA and CDR2 SQIVND (reference sequence). This chain's CDR3 is CASRLAEGYEQYF. The CDR3 bases are TGTGCCAGCCGTCTAGCGGAAGGCTACGAGCAGTACTTC.

CDR3 nucleotide sequence: TGTGCCAGCAGCTTAATTCCTGACGAGGAGACCCAGTACTTC. Translated, it gives CASSLIPDEETQYF. This chain uses TRBV7-3 with TRBJ2-5; D uncertain. The germline CDR1 and CDR2 sequences are SGHTA and FQGTGA. The V end lost 1 base, the J end lost 5 bases, and 11 bases lay between the germline ends. This CDR3 spans 14 amino acids. Variable domain in full (rest from reference TRBV7-3 and TRBJ2-5): GAGVSQTPSNKVTEKGKYVELRCDPISGHTALYWYRQSLGQGPEFLIYFQGTGAADDSGLPNDRFFAVRPEGSVSTLKIQRTERGDSAVYLCASSLIPDEETQYFGPGTRLLVL.